Listed below are T cell receptor beta chains from one sample, sequenced in a study of control samples from healthy donors and cancer patients. Only in-frame clones appear in the TCRdb table, and some are missing; sequencing was by immunoSEQ multiplex PCR. The data show 90,000 to 110,000 clones, about 89% seen once. Sequenced: blood. The receptors derive from a woman in her forties or fifties in good health. CDR3s include the opening cysteine and the closing phenylalanine or tryptophan. Each record gives: clone size, V gene, J gene, D gene, CDR3 DNA, CDR3 protein. The D gene is left open where the match is weak. Expanded clones get a size class; other rows say once, few or many, or leave the size out.

>NA|TRBV7-9|TRBJ2-1|TRBD2
TGTGCCAGCAGCTCGAGCGGGATCCGCACCTACAATGAGCAGTTCTTC
CASSSSGIRTYNEQFF
>once|TRBV29-1|TRBJ1-1|NA
TGCAGCGTCACAGGGAATGGGGGCACTGAAGCTTTCTTT
CSVTGNGGTEAFF
>NA|TRBV30|TRBJ2-5|TRBD1
TGTGCCTGCACCGGGACAGGGTTCAGGACCCAGTACTTC
CACTGTGFRTQYF
>NA|TRBV6-5|TRBJ2-1|NA
TGTGCCAGCAGTTACTCGGTGGGGGCAAACAATGAGCAGTTCTTC
CASSYSVGANNEQFF
>NA|TRBV27|TRBJ1-2|NA
TGTGCCAGCAGTTTAGGGTTGGGGCAGGGAATAAATGGCTACACCTTC
CASSLGLGQGINGYTF
>NA|TRBV7-9|TRBJ2-5|TRBD1
TGTGCCAGCAGAGGGACAGGTGCTCAAAAGACCCAGTACTTC
CASRGTGAQKTQYF
>NA|TRBV5-6|TRBJ1-2|NA
TGTGCCAGCAGCTTTGGGACTGGATATTCTAACTATGGCTACACCTTC
CASSFGTGYSNYGYTF
>once|TRBV19|TRBJ1-3|TRBD1
TGTGCCAGTAGTCTCACGGGACAGGAGACGATAAACACCATATATTTT
CASSLTGQETINTIYF
>NA|TRBV5-5|TRBJ2-7|NA
TGTGCCAGCAGTTCAAAAACCGGTCAGGGATTCTACGAGCAGTACTTC
CASSSKTGQGFYEQYF
>once|TRBV2|TRBJ1-4|NA
TGTGCCAGCATTACTCAGGGCCTAGCTAATGAAAAACTGTTTTTT
CASITQGLANEKLFF
>NA|TRBV5-4|TRBJ2-3|NA
TGTGCCAGCAGCTGGGGTTACCATAGCACAGATACGCAGTATTTT
CASSWGYHSTDTQYF
>NA|TRBV7-2|TRBJ2-5|NA
TGTGCCAGCAGCTTATTAGGGTACCAAGAGACCCAGTACTTC
CASSLLGYQETQYF
>NA|TRBV7-8|TRBJ2-1|TRBD2
TGTGCCAGCAGCTTCCCGGCGGGGGGCTACAATGAGCAGTTCTTC
CASSFPAGGYNEQFF
>NA|TRBV9|TRBJ1-5|NA
TGTGCCAGCAGCGTAGCAGGGGAGCGCAATCAGCCCCAGCATTTT
CASSVAGERNQPQHF
>NA|TRBV2|TRBJ2-3|NA
TGTGCCAGCAGTGAAAAGGGGAGGACAGATACGCAGTATTTT
CASSEKGRTDTQYF
>NA|TRBV12-3/TRBV12-4|TRBJ1-5|NA
TGTGCCAGCAGTTTGGGAACCAATCAGCCCCAGCATTTT
CASSLGTNQPQHF
>NA|TRBV30|TRBJ1-3|NA
TGTGCCTGGCAAACGGGGCTCTCTGGAAACACCATATATTTT
CAWQTGLSGNTIYF
>NA|TRBV30|TRBJ1-2|NA
TGTGCCTGGAGTGCTCCGGGAGGCTACACCTTC
CAWSAPGGYTF
>NA|TRBV11-2|TRBJ1-1|TRBD1
TGTGCCAGCAGCCGAGGGGGCGGGAACACTGAAGCTTTCTTT
CASSRGGGNTEAFF
>NA|TRBV3-1/TRBV3-2|TRBJ2-1|TRBD2
TGTGCCAGCAGCCTTGCGGGGGGGGTGCTCTACAATGAGCAGTTCTTC
CASSLAGGVLYNEQFF
>NA|TRBV3-1/TRBV3-2|TRBJ1-2|NA
TGTGCCAGCAGCCTCGCATCCAGTCTCTATGGCTACACCTTC
CASSLASSLYGYTF
>NA|TRBV4-1|TRBJ2-1|TRBD2
TGCGCCAGCAGCCAAATGGGGAGACTAGCGGGGGATGAGCAGTTCTTC
CASSQMGRLAGDEQFF
>NA|TRBV10-3|TRBJ1-2|NA
TGTGCCATCAGTGAGCAGGACCACTATGGCTACACCTTC
CAISEQDHYGYTF
>NA|TRBV6-5|TRBJ2-7|NA
TGTGCCAGCAGATCCGACAGGCTAAAAGGGGTCAAGCAGTACTTC
CASRSDRLKGVKQYF
>NA|TRBV7-2|TRBJ1-4|NA
TGTGCCAGCAGCTTACCTTTTCGGGGGCGCGATGAAAAACTGTTTTTT
CASSLPFRGRDEKLFF
>NA|TRBV30|TRBJ1-2|NA
TGTGCCTGGAGCCCCCAGGGAGGTAACTATGGCTACGCCTTC
CAWSPQGGNYGYAF
>NA|TRBV5-1|TRBJ2-5|TRBD2
TGCGCCAGCAGCTGGACTAGCGGGAGGACGGAGACCCAGTACTTC
CASSWTSGRTETQYF
>once|TRBV27|TRBJ2-2|NA
TGTGCCAGCCTAGAAAACAGGAACACCGGGGAGCTGTTTTTT
CASLENRNTGELFF
>NA|TRBV7-9|TRBJ2-2|NA
TGTGCCAGCAGCTTAGGACACCCGGGGACCGGGGAGCTGTTTTTT
CASSLGHPGTGELFF
>NA|TRBV19|TRBJ1-6|TRBD1
TGTGCCGGCAGGACAGGGTTCGATTCACCCCTCCACTTT
CAGRTGFDSPLHF
>NA|TRBV7-3|TRBJ2-3|NA
TGTGCCAGCAGCCCTGGGGGGGGACACACAGATACGCAGTATTTT
CASSPGGGHTDTQYF
>NA|TRBV4-1|TRBJ1-5|NA
TGCGCCAGCAGCCAAGAAGGAAAGGGACAGCCCCAGCATTTT
CASSQEGKGQPQHF
>NA|TRBV7-3|TRBJ2-2|TRBD1
TGTGCCAGCAGCTCGGGACAGCTGAACACCGGGGAGCTGTTTTTT
CASSSGQLNTGELFF
>NA|TRBV5-1|TRBJ1-1|NA
TGCGCCAGCAGTAGGGGAGACACTGAAGCTTTCTTT
CASSRGDTEAFF
>NA|TRBV21-1|TRBJ1-2|NA
TGTGCCAGCAGGGGTCGGGGTTATGGCTACACCTTC
CASRGRGYGYTF
>NA|TRBV7-9|TRBJ2-1|NA
TGTGCCAGCAGCTCGGACAGTTCCTACAATGAGCAGTTCTTC
CASSSDSSYNEQFF
>NA|TRBV3-1/TRBV3-2|TRBJ2-1|TRBD2
TGTGCCAGCAGCCCAGATGGGCTAGCGGGATTTGAGCAGTTCTTC
CASSPDGLAGFEQFF
>NA|TRBV2|TRBJ2-2|TRBD1
TGTGCCAGCGGGGAGGGACAGGGGGGAACCGGGGAGCTGTTTTTT
CASGEGQGGTGELFF
>NA|TRBV13|TRBJ2-3|NA
TGTGCCAGCAGCTTAGGCCTGCAGGGTAGCACAGATACGCAGTATTTT
CASSLGLQGSTDTQYF
>NA|TRBV6-5|TRBJ2-7|NA
TGTGCCAGCAGTTATTCTACTAGCGAGCAGTACTTC
CASSYSTSEQYF
>NA|TRBV5-4|TRBJ1-1|TRBD1
TGTGCCAGCAGCCCAACGTATGGACAGGGGGCTTTCTTT
CASSPTYGQGAFF
>NA|TRBV6-2/TRBV6-3|TRBJ2-2|NA
TGTGCCAGCAGTTTCGCCCCACGGGGCCCCGGGGAGCTGTTTTTT
CASSFAPRGPGELFF
>NA|TRBV6-6|TRBJ2-1|TRBD2
TGTGCCAGCAGTTACCCCGGGACTAGCAGGGCCGGGCAGTTCTTC
CASSYPGTSRAGQFF
>once|TRBV10-1|TRBJ2-4|NA
TGCGCCAGCAGTGATTCGGGCAGGCAAAACATTCAGTACTTC
CASSDSGRQNIQYF
>NA|TRBV5-1|TRBJ2-5|NA
TGCGCCAGCAGCTACCAGGACGGACCGATTCAAGAGACCCAGTACTTC
CASSYQDGPIQETQYF
>NA|TRBV12-3/TRBV12-4|TRBJ2-5|NA
TGTGCCAGCAGTTTGGGGCACCAAGAGACCCAGTACTTC
CASSLGHQETQYF
>NA|TRBV11-2|TRBJ2-3|NA
TGTGCCAGCAGCTTAGCCCTACAGGGCTCGGGGCCAGATACGCAGTATTTT
CASSLALQGSGPDTQYF
>NA|TRBV7-7|TRBJ2-1|NA
TGTGCCAGCAGTCCCGGAGCGCGGGGTGGATCCTACAATGAGCAGTTCTTC
CASSPGARGGSYNEQFF
>NA|TRBV6-6|TRBJ2-1|TRBD1
TGTGCCAGCAGTTTTCCGGGACAGGGAAATGAGCAGTTCTTC
CASSFPGQGNEQFF
>NA|TRBV27|TRBJ1-4|NA
TGTGCCAGCAGTTTAGCTAAGGGGATGGGTGAAAAACTGTTTTTT
CASSLAKGMGEKLFF
>NA|TRBV7-2|TRBJ2-3|NA
TGTGCCAGCAGCGTGCAGGGGGGCGATACGCAGTATTTT
CASSVQGGDTQYF
>NA|TRBV18|TRBJ1-2|NA
TGTGCCAGCTCACCAGGGCAGATCTATGGCTACACCTTC
CASSPGQIYGYTF
>NA|TRBV2|TRBJ1-1|NA
TGTGCCAGCTCAGTCGGGGAAGCAGAAGCTTTCTTT
CASSVGEAEAFF
>NA|TRBV10-3|TRBJ1-5|NA
TGTGCCATCAGTGAAGGCGGCGAATCCGTTAATCAGCCCCAGCATTTT
CAISEGGESVNQPQHF
>NA|TRBV6-1|TRBJ2-1|NA
TGTGCCAGCAGTGAAGCAGTATATGGGACACCCGGGAGTGAGCAGTTCTTC
CASSEAVYGTPGSEQFF
>NA|TRBV2|TRBJ2-2|NA
TGTGCCAGCAGGCTAAAGATGGTCGGCAGGGACAAGAACACCGGGGAGCTGTTTTTT
CASRLKMVGRDKNTGELFF
>NA|TRBV5-1|TRBJ2-3|TRBD2
TGCGCCAGCAGCGGGGGGACTAGCGGAAGCACAGATACGCAGTATTTT
CASSGGTSGSTDTQYF
>NA|TRBV7-3|TRBJ2-3|NA
TGTGCCAGCAGCCCCGCCCGGCTGGCGACCACAGATACGCAGTATTTT
CASSPARLATTDTQYF
>NA|TRBV27|TRBJ2-7|NA
TGTGCCAGCAGTTTCGGGGGAGCGTACGGCGAGCAGTACTTC
CASSFGGAYGEQYF